This entry concerns a single TCR beta chain. Its antigen is still unknown. The junction departs from the called germline gene at one end, perhaps through a read error. This sample was included in a study of Ad26.COV2.S vaccination and SARS-CoV-2 variants. Study findings and constraints: Measures of TCR breadth and depth may have fallen short of total T cell responses. Placebo recipients and vaccine recipients were similar in non-spike TCR breadth. Substantial response breadth was reportedly seen for spike-specific CD8+ and CD4+ T cells after vaccination.

CDR3 length: 11 amino acids. Per germline, CDR1 MNHEY and CDR2 SVGEGT. As for treatment: approximately 18 received Ad26.COV2.S at low or high dose, single or two shots; 5 received placebo; per-sample allocation not given. Day 63 after the first injection of vaccine or placebo was the sampling time. TCRdb keeps only in-frame clones here, not all; method: immunoSEQ multiplex PCR. The sample has about 680,000 clones; around 89% are singletons. The sequences come from peripheral blood, collected in a trial of Ad26.COV2.S vaccine versus placebo. This chain joins TRBV6-2 or TRBV6-3 and TRBJ2-4; D tentatively reads TRBD1 or TRBD2 (5 bases each). The sequence came from a person aged 18-60 years who received the Ad26.COV2.S COVID-19 vaccine or a placebo. CDR3 protein: CASSMGRLSSF. CDR3 nucleotide sequence: TGTGCCAGCAGTATGGGACGGCTGAGTAGCTTC.